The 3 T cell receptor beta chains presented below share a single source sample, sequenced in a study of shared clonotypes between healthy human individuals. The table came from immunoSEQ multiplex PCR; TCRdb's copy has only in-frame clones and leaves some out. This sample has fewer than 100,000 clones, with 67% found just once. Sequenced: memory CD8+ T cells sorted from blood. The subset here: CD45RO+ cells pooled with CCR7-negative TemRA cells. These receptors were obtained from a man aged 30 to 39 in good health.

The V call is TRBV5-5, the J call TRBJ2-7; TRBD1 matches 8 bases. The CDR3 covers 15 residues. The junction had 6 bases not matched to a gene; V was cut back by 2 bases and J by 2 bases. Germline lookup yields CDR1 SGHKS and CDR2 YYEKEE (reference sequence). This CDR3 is CASSFGPGGTYEQYF. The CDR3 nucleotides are TGTGCCAGCAGCTTTGGACCAGGGGGCACCTACGAGCAGTACTTC.

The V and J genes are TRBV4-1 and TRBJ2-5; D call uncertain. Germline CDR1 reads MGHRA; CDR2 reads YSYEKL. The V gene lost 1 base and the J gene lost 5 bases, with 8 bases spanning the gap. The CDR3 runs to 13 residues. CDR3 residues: CASSQAGVETQYF. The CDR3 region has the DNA TGCGCCAGCAGCCAAGCGGGTGTGGAGACCCAGTACTTC.

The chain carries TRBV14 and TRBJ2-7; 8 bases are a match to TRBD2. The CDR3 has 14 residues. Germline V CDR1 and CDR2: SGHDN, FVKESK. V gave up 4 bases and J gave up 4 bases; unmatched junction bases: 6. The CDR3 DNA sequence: TGTGCCAGCAGCCGTGTAGCGGGAAGGTACGAGCAGTACTTC. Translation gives CASSRVAGRYEQYF.